This T cell receptor beta chain was sequenced during a study of T cells in Graves' hyperthyroidism and ophthalmopathy. Notes on the study in general: Most clonotypes expanded in thyroid above 0.001 were likewise present in blood.

This clonotype was observed a few times. As yet, its antigen is unknown. Germline lookup yields CDR1 LGHDT and CDR2 YNNKEL (reference sequence). The CDR3 contains 15 residues. Between the trimmed V and J ends, which lost 1 base and 2 bases, there was a span of 12 bases. Amplification of TCR beta CDR3 regions used RNA as the template. HTBI primers were the set used in a first-round RT-PCR of the TCR CDR3. TCRdb reprocessed the multiplex PCR reads via MiXCR and lists one record per CDR3 protein. This sample has more than 350,000 distinct CDR3 sequences, with approximately 14% found just once. At least 3 on the Clinical Activity Score was recorded for ophthalmopathy patients, who also had NOSPECS grade at least 4 and duration under 3 months. The PBMCs were sourced from fresh peripheral blood (more than 9 ml).

The chain uses TRBV3-1 and TRBJ2-7; D unresolved. This clonotype originated in a woman aged 55-69 years with Graves' ophthalmopathy. Sequences were obtained from blood. This chain's CDR3 is CASSQVIGSPYEQYF. CDR3 nucleotide sequence: TGTGCCAGCAGCCAAGTTATCGGCAGTCCCTACGAGCAGTACTTC.